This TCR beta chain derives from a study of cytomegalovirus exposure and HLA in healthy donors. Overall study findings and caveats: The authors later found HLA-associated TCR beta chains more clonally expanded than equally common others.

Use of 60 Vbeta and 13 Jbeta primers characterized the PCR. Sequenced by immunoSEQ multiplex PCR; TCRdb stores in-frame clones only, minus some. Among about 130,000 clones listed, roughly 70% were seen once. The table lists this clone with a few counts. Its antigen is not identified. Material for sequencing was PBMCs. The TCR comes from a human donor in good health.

The CDR3 loop reads CASSPGTGVPYGYTF. The CDR3 coding sequence is TGTGCCAGCAGCCCGGGGACAGGGGTCCCCTATGGCTACACCTTC. The rearrangement joins TRBV5-6 to TRBJ1-2, with 10 bases aligning to TRBD1. J gave up 4 bases and V 4 bases, and 7 bases lay outside the gene matches. Germline V CDR1 and CDR2: SGHDT, YYEEEE. The length of the CDR3 is 15 residues.